Sequencing of this T cell receptor (beta chain) was carried out in a study of T cell clonality in common variable immunodeficiency. General study findings and limits: CVID subjects showed higher TCRbeta clonality than healthy controls. In common variable immunodeficiency, TCR beta chains reportedly carried fewer deletions and N-nucleotide insertions.

V was pared by 4 bases and J by 4 bases, with 17 bases between. The CDR3 extends over 15 amino acids. Germline CDR1 reads GTSNPN; CDR2 reads SVGIG (reference sequence). This clone is medium-sized in the sample. What it binds is unknown. The CDR3 end lies 3 residues beyond the end of the read and is filled in from the germline J gene. The method was immunoSEQ multiplex PCR; TCRdb's version includes in-frame clones alone and lacks a portion of them. Observed in the sample are about 12,000 clones, none of them singletons. The rearrangement links TRBV30 to TRBJ2-4; perhaps TRBD1 as D (6 bases). Sequenced material: peripheral blood mononuclear cells. This sequence was found in a human donor with common variable immunodeficiency. The CDR3 reads CAWTRPGTRKNIQYF. CDR3 DNA, as far as it was read: TGTGCCTGGACCAGACCCGGGACAAGAAAAAACATT. Combining the CDR3 with reference TRBV30 and TRBJ2-4 gives the whole variable domain SQTIHQWPATLVQPVGSPLSLECTVEGTSNPNLYWYRQAAGRGLQLLFYSVGIGQISSEVPQNLSASRPQDRQFILSSKKLLLSDSGFYLCAWTRPGTRKNIQYFGAGTRLSVL.